This is a list of T cell receptor beta chains from one sample in a study of cytomegalovirus exposure and HLA in healthy donors. Method: immunoSEQ multiplex PCR; TCRdb's copy keeps in-frame clones and lacks some. Found here are about 300,000 clones, roughly 89% of them singletons; the top ten hold roughly 4%. Material: PBMCs. The receptors come from a man in his forties in good health and CMV-seropositive. Each CDR3 is given with its conserved first and last residue. The D gene is left open where the match is weak. Clone size appears in some rows only: once, few, many, or a class for an expanded clone.

CDR3 DNA | CDR3 protein | V gene | D gene | clone size | J gene
TGTGCCAGCAGCGGGCGGACTAGCGCGCCCTACGAGCAGTACTTC | CASSGRTSAPYEQYF | TRBV9 | TRBD2 | NA | TRBJ2-7
TGCGCCAGCAGCTTGGGAGACAGAGACCCTAACTATGGCTACACCTTC | CASSLGDRDPNYGYTF | TRBV5-1 | NA | NA | TRBJ1-2
TGTGCCAGCTCACCCGGGGGGGACAGCGTATCCTACGAGCAGTACTTC | CASSPGGDSVSYEQYF | TRBV18 | NA | NA | TRBJ2-7
TGCGCCAGCAGCTTGGAGGGCAGGGTGGACACCGGGGAGCTGTTTTTT | CASSLEGRVDTGELFF | TRBV5-1 | NA | NA | TRBJ2-2
TGCGCCAGCAGCTTGGATTCTAGCGGGGGGAACAATGAGCAGTTCTTC | CASSLDSSGGNNEQFF | TRBV5-1 | TRBD2 | NA | TRBJ2-1
TGTGCCAGCAGTTATTCGGAGACTGAAGCTTTCTTT | CASSYSETEAFF | TRBV6-5 | NA | few | TRBJ1-1
TGTGCCAGCAGTGAAGTCGGAGGGATGTATTCACCCCTCCACTTT | CASSEVGGMYSPLHF | TRBV6-1 | NA | NA | TRBJ1-6
TGTGCCAGCAGCGGTGCGGGTCGAAGCTCCTACGAGCAGTACTTC | CASSGAGRSSYEQYF | TRBV7-9 | NA | NA | TRBJ2-7
TGTGCCAGCAGCTACCGTGGTATCTACGAGCAGTACTTC | CASSYRGIYEQYF | TRBV5-6 | NA | once | TRBJ2-7
TGTGCCAGCAGCGTTTCCGGGACACCCACCGGGGAGCTGTTTTTT | CASSVSGTPTGELFF | TRBV7-8 | NA | NA | TRBJ2-2
TGTGCCAGCAAAAGAGCCCGGGACAGGGGCGACGAGCAGTACTTC | CASKRARDRGDEQYF | TRBV2 | TRBD1 | NA | TRBJ2-7
TGTGCCAGCAGTCCCCCTAGACAGGTTCGCTCTGGAAACACCATATATTTT | CASSPPRQVRSGNTIYF | TRBV28 | NA | NA | TRBJ1-3
TGTGCCAGCAGTCCTATTGGGGGACAGGGGAAGGACACTGAAGCTTTCTTT | CASSPIGGQGKDTEAFF | TRBV28 | TRBD1 | NA | TRBJ1-1
TGTGCCAGCAGCACTAAAGGAGAAAGTCCATGGAATGAGCAGTTCTTC | CASSTKGESPWNEQFF | TRBV9 | NA | NA | TRBJ2-1
TGTGCCAGCAGACAAATTCAGGGGAACCCCGGGGAGCTGTTTTTT | CASRQIQGNPGELFF | TRBV11-2 | NA | NA | TRBJ2-2
TGTGCCAGTAGTATTGCGGGACAGGCAAACAATGAGCAGTTCTTC | CASSIAGQANNEQFF | TRBV19 | TRBD1 | NA | TRBJ2-1
TGTGCCAGCAGTTCAAGGGACAGGGGATTTGAAGCTTTCTTT | CASSSRDRGFEAFF | TRBV28 | TRBD1 | NA | TRBJ1-1
TGTGCTAGTGGTACATGGACAGGGGGCAACACTGAAGCTTTCTTT | CASGTWTGGNTEAFF | TRBV12-5 | TRBD1 | NA | TRBJ1-1
TGTGCCTGGACCCCGGGAGCGAACTATGGCTACACCTTC | CAWTPGANYGYTF | TRBV30 | NA | NA | TRBJ1-2
TGTGCCAGCAGCCGAACAGGGACAGGCGATGGCTACACCTTC | CASSRTGTGDGYTF | TRBV7-2 | TRBD1 | NA | TRBJ1-2
TGTGCCAGCAGTCTGGCCTCAGGGGGCGCGGGAGAGACCCAGTACTTC | CASSLASGGAGETQYF | TRBV28 | TRBD1 | NA | TRBJ2-5
TGTGCCAGCTCACCGGACGGGAACATCTACGAGCAGTACTTC | CASSPDGNIYEQYF | TRBV18 | NA | once | TRBJ2-7
TGTGCCACCAGCAGGACACAGGGTTCTAATGCTGAAGCTTTCTTT | CATSRTQGSNAEAFF | TRBV15 | NA | NA | TRBJ1-1
TGTGCCAGCAGTTTAAGGGGAAATCAGCCCCAGCATTTT | CASSLRGNQPQHF | TRBV27 | NA | NA | TRBJ1-5
TGCGCCAGCAGCCAAGATGGGGGCAGGTCTCTCGCGAACACCGGGGAGCTGTTTTTT | CASSQDGGRSLANTGELFF | TRBV4-3 | NA | NA | TRBJ2-2
TGTGCCAGCAGGGCGGGGACCAGCAATCAGCCCCAGCATTTT | CASRAGTSNQPQHF | TRBV2 | NA | NA | TRBJ1-5
TGTGCTAGTGGTTTGGGTCGGGGGCCCCAGCATTTT | CASGLGRGPQHF | TRBV12-5 | NA | NA | TRBJ1-5
TGTGCCAGCAGCTTAGTCACCGGGAGGCAAGAGACCCAGTACTTC | CASSLVTGRQETQYF | TRBV7-8 | TRBD2 | NA | TRBJ2-5
TGTGCCAGCAGCACAAGGACAGGGGGCGACTATGGCTACACCTTC | CASSTRTGGDYGYTF | TRBV7-2 | TRBD1 | NA | TRBJ1-2
TGTGCCAGCAGCTTGGAACTCGCGGAAGAGACCCAGTACTTC | CASSLELAEETQYF | TRBV5-4 | NA | NA | TRBJ2-5
TGTGCCAGCAGCGGCCGGTTCAGGGGGACAGCAGAAGAGACCCAGTACTTC | CASSGRFRGTAEETQYF | TRBV5-4 | TRBD1 | NA | TRBJ2-5
TGTGCCACCAGCAGACCCCCGGCGTACAGGGACACTGAAGCTTTCTTT | CATSRPPAYRDTEAFF | TRBV15 | NA | NA | TRBJ1-1
TGTGCCAGCAGGCCGGGGACAGGGTGGTCCTACGAGCAGTACTTC | CASRPGTGWSYEQYF | TRBV28 | TRBD1 | NA | TRBJ2-7
TGTGCCAGCAGCGTAGGACTAGCTATCAGCTCCTACAATGAGCAGTTCTTC | CASSVGLAISSYNEQFF | TRBV9 | TRBD2 | NA | TRBJ2-1
TGTGCCAGCACCCGGACAGGAACCTACAATGAGCAGTTCTTC | CASTRTGTYNEQFF | TRBV27 | TRBD1 | NA | TRBJ2-1
TGTGCCAGCAGTTTATCGCGAGGGGGCTACGAGCAGTACTTC | CASSLSRGGYEQYF | TRBV27 | NA | NA | TRBJ2-7
TGTGCCTGGAGTCTGGTTAGGACAGGGGGTTTTGAGACCCAGTACTTC | CAWSLVRTGGFETQYF | TRBV30 | TRBD1 | NA | TRBJ2-5